This is a list of T cell receptor beta chains from one sample in a study of tumor-infiltrating lymphocytes in oesophageal squamous cell carcinoma. TCRdb independently ran MiXCR on the PCR reads; one entry per CDR3 protein. The sample includes about 14,000 distinct CDR3 sequences, approximately 45% of them seen just once. The sequenced sample was blood. These receptors all come from a male donor with esophageal squamous cell carcinoma. Each CDR3 is given with its conserved first and last residue. D genes are given only for firm matches. Rows give clone size only sometimes, using once, few, many, or a class for an expanded clone.

size: -
V: TRBV7-2
J: TRBJ2-1
D: -
CDR3: CASSLANSGTYNEQFF
DNA: TGTGCCAGCAGCTTAGCGAATAGCGGAACCTACAATGAGCAGTTCTTC

size: -
V: TRBV5-1
J: TRBJ2-7
D: TRBD2
CDR3: CASSSRLAAPYEQYF
DNA: TGCGCCAGCAGCTCCAGACTAGCGGCCCCCTACGAGCAGTACTTC

size: -
V: TRBV7-6
J: TRBJ2-1
D: TRBD2
CDR3: CASSRRTSGGAVEQFF
DNA: TGTGCCAGCAGCCGACGGACTAGCGGGGGGGCTGTTGAGCAGTTCTTC

size: medium-sized
V: TRBV12-3/TRBV12-4
J: TRBJ2-1
D: TRBD2
CDR3: CASTTSGRFDEQFF
DNA: TGTGCCAGCACCACTAGCGGGAGGTTCGATGAGCAGTTCTTC

size: -
V: TRBV24-1
J: TRBJ1-4
D: -
CDR3: CATSDRPNEKLFF
DNA: TGTGCCACCAGTGACAGACCGAATGAAAAACTGTTTTTT

size: -
V: TRBV7-6
J: TRBJ2-7
D: TRBD2
CDR3: CASSSTSESSYEQYF
DNA: TGTGCCAGCAGTTCCACTAGCGAAAGCTCCTACGAGCAGTACTTC

size: -
V: TRBV28
J: TRBJ2-5
D: -
CDR3: CASSSQGLLETQYF
DNA: TGTGCCAGCAGTAGCCAGGGTTTACTAGAGACCCAGTACTTC

size: -
V: TRBV11-3
J: TRBJ2-3
D: -
CDR3: CASSLVRTDTQYF
DNA: TGTGCCAGCAGCTTAGTTCGCACAGATACGCAGTATTTT

size: -
V: TRBV7-9
J: TRBJ2-7
D: -
CDR3: CASSLPGHLTYEQYF
DNA: TGTGCCAGCAGCTTACCGGGACACCTAACCTACGAGCAGTACTTC

size: -
V: TRBV6-1
J: TRBJ2-3
D: TRBD1
CDR3: CASSPGQGNTDTQYF
DNA: TGTGCCAGCAGCCCGGGACAGGGGAACACAGATACGCAGTATTTT

size: many
V: TRBV5-1
J: TRBJ2-6
D: -
CDR3: CASSISGANVLTF
DNA: TGCGCCAGCAGCATATCTGGGGCCAACGTCCTGACTTTC

size: few
V: TRBV12-3/TRBV12-4
J: TRBJ2-5
D: -
CDR3: CASSLGGTQETQYF
DNA: TGTGCCAGCAGTTTAGGTGGGACCCAAGAGACCCAGTACTTC

size: -
V: TRBV7-8
J: TRBJ2-5
D: -
CDR3: CASSQGSGQETQYF
DNA: TGTGCCAGCAGCCAAGGTAGCGGCCAAGAGACCCAGTACTTC

size: -
V: TRBV7-2
J: TRBJ2-1
D: -
CDR3: CASSPQAASYNEQFF
DNA: TGTGCCAGCAGCCCCCAAGCGGCCTCCTACAATGAGCAGTTCTTC

size: once
V: TRBV7-8
J: TRBJ1-1
D: -
CDR3: CASSRDRANTEAFF
DNA: TGTGCCAGCAGCCGCGACAGAGCGAACACTGAAGCTTTCTTT

size: -
V: TRBV6-5
J: TRBJ2-5
D: TRBD2
CDR3: CASSVAGVVDTQYF
DNA: TGTGCCAGCAGTGTAGCGGGAGTGGTAGATACGCAGTACTTC

size: many
V: TRBV6-6
J: TRBJ1-5
D: -
CDR3: CASSYNPGDQPQHF
DNA: TGTGCCAGCAGTTACAATCCGGGGGATCAGCCCCAGCATTTT

size: once
V: TRBV7-2
J: TRBJ2-7
D: -
CDR3: CASSSGLAYEQYF
DNA: TGTGCCAGCAGCTCCGGGCTAGCGTACGAGCAGTACTTC

size: few
V: TRBV5-1
J: TRBJ2-3
D: TRBD2
CDR3: CASSLGLAGTQYF
DNA: TGCGCCAGCAGCCTCGGACTAGCGGGAACGCAGTATTTT

size: -
V: TRBV12-2
J: TRBJ2-1
D: -
CDR3: CASRLEVSPDNEQFF
DNA: TGTGCAAGTCGCTTAGAGGTTAGCCCAGACAATGAGCAGTTCTTC

size: medium-sized
V: TRBV5-1
J: TRBJ2-5
D: TRBD1
CDR3: CASSSTGIGQETQYF
DNA: TGCGCCAGCAGCTCGACAGGGATCGGGCAAGAGACCCAGTACTTC

size: -
V: TRBV11-2
J: TRBJ2-1
D: -
CDR3: CASSPDSTNYNEQFF
DNA: TGTGCCAGCAGCCCAGACTCGACCAACTACAATGAGCAGTTCTTC

size: few
V: TRBV7-8
J: TRBJ2-2
D: -
CDR3: CASSLALESTGELFF
DNA: TGTGCCAGCAGCTTAGCCCTAGAGTCCACCGGGGAGCTGTTTTTT

size: -
V: TRBV7-2
J: TRBJ2-5
D: -
CDR3: CASSYPSSYNEQYF
DNA: TGTGCCAGCAGCTACCCCTCCTCCTACAATGAGCAGTACTTC

size: few
V: TRBV7-9
J: TRBJ2-3
D: -
CDR3: CASSQSSTSTDTQYF
DNA: TGTGCCAGCAGCCAAAGTTCGACCAGCACAGATACGCAGTATTTT

size: -
V: TRBV6-1
J: TRBJ2-3
D: -
CDR3: CASSRTDTAPDTQYF
DNA: TGTGCCAGCAGTAGGACGGATACTGCTCCAGATACGCAGTATTTT

size: -
V: TRBV6-1
J: TRBJ1-4
D: -
CDR3: CASSEGGVANEKLFF
DNA: TGTGCCAGCAGTGAGGGGGGGGTGGCTAATGAAAAACTGTTTTTT

size: -
V: TRBV6-1
J: TRBJ2-7
D: -
CDR3: CASSEGYEQYF
DNA: TGTGCCAGCAGTGAAGGGTACGAGCAGTACTTC

size: few
V: TRBV7-3
J: TRBJ2-2
D: TRBD2
CDR3: CASSSPPGGSTGELFF
DNA: TGTGCCAGCAGCTCCCCTCCGGGAGGAAGTACCGGGGAGCTGTTTTTT

size: once
V: TRBV7-2
J: TRBJ2-3
D: TRBD2
CDR3: CASSLAAGDWRETTDTQYF
DNA: TGTGCCAGCAGCTTAGCAGCGGGGGACTGGAGGGAAACCACAGATACGCAGTATTTT

size: many
V: TRBV24-1
J: TRBJ2-7
D: -
CDR3: CATSDSPLNEQYF
DNA: TGTGCCACCAGTGATTCCCCACTAAACGAGCAGTACTTC

size: few
V: TRBV7-2
J: TRBJ2-5
D: -
CDR3: CASSTVGTQYF
DNA: TGTGCCAGCAGCACCGTAGGGACCCAGTACTTC

size: -
V: TRBV9
J: TRBJ2-3
D: -
CDR3: CASSVSSADTQYF
DNA: TGTGCCAGCAGCGTTTCTAGCGCAGATACGCAGTATTTT

size: medium-sized
V: TRBV11-2
J: TRBJ2-1
D: TRBD2
CDR3: CASSILAGVYNEQFF
DNA: TGTGCCAGCAGCATCTTAGCGGGAGTCTACAATGAGCAGTTCTTC

size: few
V: TRBV7-2
J: TRBJ2-5
D: -
CDR3: CASSSQTTGQETQYF
DNA: TGTGCCAGCAGCTCTCAGACGACAGGCCAAGAGACCCAGTACTTC

size: -
V: TRBV12-3/TRBV12-4
J: TRBJ2-7
D: -
CDR3: CASSFRNSYEQYF
DNA: TGTGCCAGCAGTTTTCGGAACTCCTACGAGCAGTACTTC